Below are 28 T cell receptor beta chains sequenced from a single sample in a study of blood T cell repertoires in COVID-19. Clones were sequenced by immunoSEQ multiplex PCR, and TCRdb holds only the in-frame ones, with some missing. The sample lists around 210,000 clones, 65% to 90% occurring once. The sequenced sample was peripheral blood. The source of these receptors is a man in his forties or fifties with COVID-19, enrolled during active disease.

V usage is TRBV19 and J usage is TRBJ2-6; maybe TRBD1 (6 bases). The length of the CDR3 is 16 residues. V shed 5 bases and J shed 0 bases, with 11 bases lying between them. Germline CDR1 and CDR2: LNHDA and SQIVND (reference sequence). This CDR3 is CASSSRTASGANVLTF. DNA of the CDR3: TGTGCCAGTAGTTCCAGGACAGCCTCTGGGGCCAACGTCCTGACTTTC.

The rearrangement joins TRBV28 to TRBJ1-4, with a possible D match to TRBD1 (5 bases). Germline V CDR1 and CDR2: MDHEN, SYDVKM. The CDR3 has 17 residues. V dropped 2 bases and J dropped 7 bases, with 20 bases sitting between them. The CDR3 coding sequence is TGTGCCAGCAGTTTACCCGGAACAGGTTCGGGGGGTGAAAAACTGTTTTTT. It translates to CASSLPGTGSGGEKLFF.

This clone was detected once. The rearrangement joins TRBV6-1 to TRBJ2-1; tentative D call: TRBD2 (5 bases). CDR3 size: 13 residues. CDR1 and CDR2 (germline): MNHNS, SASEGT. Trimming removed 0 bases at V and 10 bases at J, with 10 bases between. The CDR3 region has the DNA TGTGCCAGCAGTGAAGCCGGTGCGGGCGAGCAGTTCTTC. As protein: CASSEAGAGEQFF.

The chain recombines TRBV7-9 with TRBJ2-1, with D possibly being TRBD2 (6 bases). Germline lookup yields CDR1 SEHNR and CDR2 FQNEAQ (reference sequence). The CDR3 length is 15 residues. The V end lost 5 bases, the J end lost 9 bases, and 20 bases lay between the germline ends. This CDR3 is CASSARAPSDGEQFF. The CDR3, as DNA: TGTGCCAGCAGCGCGAGGGCCCCTAGCGATGGTGAGCAGTTCTTC.

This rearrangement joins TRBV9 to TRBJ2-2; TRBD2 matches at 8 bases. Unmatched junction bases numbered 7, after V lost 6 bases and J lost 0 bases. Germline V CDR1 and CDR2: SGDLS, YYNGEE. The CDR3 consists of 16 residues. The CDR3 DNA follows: TGTGCCAGCACCCCGGGGGGGACCGCGAACACCGGGGAGCTGTTTTTT. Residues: CASTPGGTANTGELFF.

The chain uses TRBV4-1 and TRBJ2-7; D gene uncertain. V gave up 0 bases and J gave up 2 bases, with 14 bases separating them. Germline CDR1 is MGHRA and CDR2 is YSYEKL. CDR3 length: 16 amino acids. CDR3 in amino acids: CASSQDPAQKAYEQYF. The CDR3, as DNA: TGCGCCAGCAGCCAAGATCCAGCGCAGAAGGCCTACGAGCAGTACTTC.

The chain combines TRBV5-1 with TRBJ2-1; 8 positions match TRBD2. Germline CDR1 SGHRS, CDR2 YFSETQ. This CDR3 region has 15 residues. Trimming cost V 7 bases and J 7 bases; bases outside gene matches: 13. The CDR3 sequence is CASEDGTRILNEQFF. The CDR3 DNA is TGCGCCAGCGAAGACGGGACTAGGATCTTGAATGAGCAGTTCTTC.

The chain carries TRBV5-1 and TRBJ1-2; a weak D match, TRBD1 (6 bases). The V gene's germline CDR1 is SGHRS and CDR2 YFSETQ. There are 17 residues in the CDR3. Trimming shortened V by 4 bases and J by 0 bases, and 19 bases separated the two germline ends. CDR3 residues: CASSIDRTHQANYGYTF. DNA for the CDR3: TGCGCCAGCAGCATCGACAGGACCCACCAAGCTAACTATGGCTACACCTTC.

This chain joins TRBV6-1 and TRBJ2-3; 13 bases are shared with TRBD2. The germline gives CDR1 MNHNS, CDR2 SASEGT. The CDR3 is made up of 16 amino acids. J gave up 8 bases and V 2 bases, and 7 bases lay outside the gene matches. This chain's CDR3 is CASSEKLAGGLSTQYF. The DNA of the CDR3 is TGTGCCAGCAGTGAAAAACTAGCGGGGGGGCTTAGTACGCAGTATTTT.

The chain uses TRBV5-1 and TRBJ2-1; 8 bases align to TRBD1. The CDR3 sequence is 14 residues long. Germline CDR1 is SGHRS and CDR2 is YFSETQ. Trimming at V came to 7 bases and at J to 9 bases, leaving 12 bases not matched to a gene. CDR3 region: CASSLEAGGVEQFF. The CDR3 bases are TGCGCCAGCTCCTTAGAGGCAGGGGGCGTTGAGCAGTTCTTC.

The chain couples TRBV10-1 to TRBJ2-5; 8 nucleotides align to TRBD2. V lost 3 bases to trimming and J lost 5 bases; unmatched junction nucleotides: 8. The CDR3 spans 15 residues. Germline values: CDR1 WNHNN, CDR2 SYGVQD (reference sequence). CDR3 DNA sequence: TGCGCCAGCAGTGATGGGGCAGCGGGGGTGGAGACCCAGTACTTC. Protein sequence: CASSDGAAGVETQYF.

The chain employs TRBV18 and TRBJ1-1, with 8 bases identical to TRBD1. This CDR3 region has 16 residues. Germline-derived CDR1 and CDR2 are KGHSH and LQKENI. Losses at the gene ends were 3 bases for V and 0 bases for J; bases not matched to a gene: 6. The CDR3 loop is CASSPSRQGLNTEAFF. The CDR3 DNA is TGTGCCAGCTCACCCTCCCGACAGGGGTTGAACACTGAAGCTTTCTTT.

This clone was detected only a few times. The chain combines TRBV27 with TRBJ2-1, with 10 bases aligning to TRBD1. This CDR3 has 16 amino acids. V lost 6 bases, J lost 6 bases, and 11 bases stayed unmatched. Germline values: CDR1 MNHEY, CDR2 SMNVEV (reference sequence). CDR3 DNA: TGTGCCAGCAGGGACAGGGACAGGGGAACGATCAATGAGCAGTTCTTC. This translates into CASRDRDRGTINEQFF.

The CDR3 is CASSPDQAGYTQYF. The CDR3 DNA follows: TGCGCCAGCAGCCCCGATCAAGCGGGTTATACGCAGTATTTT. The rearrangement uses TRBV4-3 and TRBJ2-3; D possibly corresponds to TRBD2 (6 bases). Germline CDR1 is LGHNA and CDR2 is YSLEER. Trimming took 4 bases from V and 7 from J, leaving 15 bases between them. The CDR3 is 14 residues long.

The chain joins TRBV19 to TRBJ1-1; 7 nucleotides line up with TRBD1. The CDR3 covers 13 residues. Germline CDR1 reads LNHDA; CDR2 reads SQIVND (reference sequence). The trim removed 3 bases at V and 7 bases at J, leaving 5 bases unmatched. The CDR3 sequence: CASSMQGGIEAFF. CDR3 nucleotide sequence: TGTGCCAGTAGTATGCAGGGGGGAATTGAAGCTTTCTTT.

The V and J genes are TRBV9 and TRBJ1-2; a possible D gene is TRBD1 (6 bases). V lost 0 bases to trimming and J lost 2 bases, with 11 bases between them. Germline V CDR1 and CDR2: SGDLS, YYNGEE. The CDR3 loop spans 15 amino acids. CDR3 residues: CASSVATRGNYGYTF. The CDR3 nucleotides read TGTGCCAGCAGCGTAGCTACGAGGGGGAACTATGGCTACACCTTC.

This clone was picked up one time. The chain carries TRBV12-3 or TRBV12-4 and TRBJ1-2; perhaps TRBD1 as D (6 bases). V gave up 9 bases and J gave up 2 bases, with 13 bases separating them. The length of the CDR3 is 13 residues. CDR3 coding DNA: TGTGCCAGTGGACAGTACCTCAACTATGGCTACACCTTC. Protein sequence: CASGQYLNYGYTF.

The CDR3 protein is CASSPGGAATYEQYF. The DNA of the CDR3 is TGTGCCAGCTCACCAGGCGGGGCAGCCACCTACGAGCAGTACTTC. The chain couples TRBV18 to TRBJ2-7, with D perhaps matching TRBD2 (6 bases). Per the germline V gene, CDR1 is KGHSH and CDR2 is LQKENI. The CDR3 spans 15 residues. Trimming left V 2 bases short and J 2 bases short, with 13 bases between.

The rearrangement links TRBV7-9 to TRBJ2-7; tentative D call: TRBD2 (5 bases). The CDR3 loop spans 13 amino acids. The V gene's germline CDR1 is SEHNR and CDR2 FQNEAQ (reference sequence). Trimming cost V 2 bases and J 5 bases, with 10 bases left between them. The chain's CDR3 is CASSLTGYHEQYF. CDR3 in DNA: TGTGCCAGCAGCTTAACGGGGTATCACGAGCAGTACTTC.

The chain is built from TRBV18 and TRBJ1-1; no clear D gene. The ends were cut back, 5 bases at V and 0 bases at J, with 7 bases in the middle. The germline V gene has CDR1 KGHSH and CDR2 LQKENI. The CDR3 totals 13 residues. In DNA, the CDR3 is TGTGCCAGCTCATCGTATATGAACACTGAAGCTTTCTTT. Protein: CASSSYMNTEAFF. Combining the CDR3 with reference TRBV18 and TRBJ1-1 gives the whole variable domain NAGVMQNPRHLVRRRGQEARLRCSPMKGHSHVYWYRQLPEEGLKFMVYLQKENIIDESGMPKERFSAEFPKEGPSILRIQQVVRGDSAAYFCASSSYMNTEAFFGQGTRLTVV.

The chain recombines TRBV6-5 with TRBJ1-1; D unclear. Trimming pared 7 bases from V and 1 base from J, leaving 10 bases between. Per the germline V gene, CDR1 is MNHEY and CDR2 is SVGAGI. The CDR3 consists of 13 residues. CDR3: CASTDRRNTEAFF. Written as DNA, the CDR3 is TGTGCCAGCACAGATAGGAGGAACACTGAAGCTTTCTTT.

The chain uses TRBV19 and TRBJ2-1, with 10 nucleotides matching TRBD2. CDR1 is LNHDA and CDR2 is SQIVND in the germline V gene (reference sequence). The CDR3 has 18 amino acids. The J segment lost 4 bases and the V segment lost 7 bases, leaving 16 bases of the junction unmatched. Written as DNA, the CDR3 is TGTGCCAGTATCGGGAGGGGTAGCGGGGGGCTCTTATACAATGAGCAGTTCTTC. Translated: CASIGRGSGGLLYNEQFF.

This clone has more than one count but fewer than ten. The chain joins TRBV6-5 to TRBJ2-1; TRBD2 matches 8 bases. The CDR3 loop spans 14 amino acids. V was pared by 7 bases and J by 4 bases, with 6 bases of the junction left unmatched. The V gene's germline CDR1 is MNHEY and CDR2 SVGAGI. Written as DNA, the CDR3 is TGTGCCAGCAACGCCGGGGGGGGGTACAATGAGCAGTTCTTC. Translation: CASNAGGGYNEQFF.

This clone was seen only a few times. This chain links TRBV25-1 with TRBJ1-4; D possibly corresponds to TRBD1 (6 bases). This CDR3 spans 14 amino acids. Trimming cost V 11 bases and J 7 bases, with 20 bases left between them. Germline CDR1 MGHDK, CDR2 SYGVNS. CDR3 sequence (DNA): TGTGCCGGTGGGGCCCAGGGGAAGGGTGAAAAACTGTTTTTT. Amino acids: CAGGAQGKGEKLFF.

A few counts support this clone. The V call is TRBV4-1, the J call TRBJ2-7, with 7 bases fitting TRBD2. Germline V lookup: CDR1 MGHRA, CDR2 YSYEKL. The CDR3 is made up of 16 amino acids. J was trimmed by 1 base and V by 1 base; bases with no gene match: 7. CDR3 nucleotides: TGCGCCAGCAGCCAAGGTTTTCAGGGAGGGTCCTACGAGCAGTACTTC. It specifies CASSQGFQGGSYEQYF.

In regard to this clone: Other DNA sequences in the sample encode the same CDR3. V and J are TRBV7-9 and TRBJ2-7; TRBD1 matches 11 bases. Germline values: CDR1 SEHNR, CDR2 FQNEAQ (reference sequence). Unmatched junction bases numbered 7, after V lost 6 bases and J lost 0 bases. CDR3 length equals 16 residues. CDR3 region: CASSQGQGVPSYEQYF. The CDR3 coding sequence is TGTGCCAGCAGTCAGGGACAGGGGGTTCCCTCCTACGAGCAGTACTTC. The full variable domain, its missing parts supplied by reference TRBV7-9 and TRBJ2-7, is DTGVSQNPRHKITKRGQNVTFRCDPISEHNRLYWYRQTLGQGPEFLTYFQNEAQLEKSRLLSDRFSAERPKGSFSTLEIQRTEQGDSAMYLCASSQGQGVPSYEQYFGPGTRLTVT.

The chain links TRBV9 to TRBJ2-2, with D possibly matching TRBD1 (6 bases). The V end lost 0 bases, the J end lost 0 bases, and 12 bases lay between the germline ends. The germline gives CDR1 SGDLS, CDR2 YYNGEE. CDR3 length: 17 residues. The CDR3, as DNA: TGTGCCAGCAGCGTAGCGAGGACAGACGCGAACACCGGGGAGCTGTTTTTT. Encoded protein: CASSVARTDANTGELFF.

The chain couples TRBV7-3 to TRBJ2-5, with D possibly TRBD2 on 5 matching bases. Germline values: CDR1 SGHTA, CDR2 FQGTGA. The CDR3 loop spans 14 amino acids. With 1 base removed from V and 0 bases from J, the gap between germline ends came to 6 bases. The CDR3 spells CASSLSGYQETQYF. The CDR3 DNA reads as TGTGCCAGCAGCTTAAGCGGGTACCAAGAGACCCAGTACTTC. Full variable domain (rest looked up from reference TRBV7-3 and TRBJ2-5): GAGVSQTPSNKVTEKGKYVELRCDPISGHTALYWYRQSLGQGPEFLIYFQGTGAADDSGLPNDRFFAVRPEGSVSTLKIQRTERGDSAVYLCASSLSGYQETQYFGPGTRLLVL.